This TCR beta chain was captured in a study of blood T cell repertoires in COVID-19. Across the whole study: Italy, Spain and the United States were the sources of the convalescent and acute COVID-19 samples. Nucleic acid was either cDNA or gDNA, and it came from T cells, B-cell-depleted T cells, or PBMCs.

Libraries were prepared by immunoSEQ multiplex PCR; TCRdb keeps only in-frame clonotypes and omits some of them. The data contain about 300,000 clones, more than 85% of them singletons. The V gene lost 10 bases and the J gene lost 5 bases, with 9 bases spanning the gap. CDR3 size: 11 residues. Germline V gives CDR1 ENHRY, CDR2 SYGVKD. This rearrangement joins TRBV10-3 to TRBJ2-1, with D possibly being TRBD1 (5 bases). The sequence derives from a woman aged 30 to 39 with COVID-19, enrolled during active disease. Sequences were obtained from peripheral blood. The CDR3 bases are TGTGCCAGTTCCAGGGACAATGAGCAGTTCTTC. This gives the protein CASSRDNEQFF.